This T cell receptor (beta chain) was captured in a study of blood T cell repertoires in COVID-19. Method: immunoSEQ multiplex PCR; TCRdb's copy keeps in-frame clones and lacks some. The data show some 180,000 clones, with more than 70% seen just once and 6.2% held by the top ten. V dropped 3 bases and J dropped 0 bases, with 5 bases sitting between them. Per the germline V gene, CDR1 is SGHTA and CDR2 is FQGTGA. This CDR3 region has 14 residues. The rearrangement joins TRBV7-3 to TRBJ2-2; D not resolved. The clonotype comes from a man aged 35 to 55 who had recovered from COVID-19. Sequenced material: PBMCs or T cells enriched from blood (not recorded which). The CDR3 nucleotides read TGTGCCAGCAGCTTTTCTGCGAACACCGGGGAGCTGTTTTTT. Translation: CASSFSANTGELFF.